The rows below give T cell receptor beta chains drawn from one sample of a study of chemoradiotherapy in HPV16-positive cancers. TCRdb keeps only in-frame clones here, not all; method: immunoSEQ multiplex PCR. The sample carries about 33,000 clones, around 86% recorded once. Here the sequenced sample was blood, taken from a patient who underwent chemoradiotherapy. These receptors all come from a human donor with HPV-associated anogenital cancer. Both conserved end residues are part of each CDR3. A D gene is named only where the DNA matches it firmly. The size field is filled for only some rows; it gives once, few, many or a size class.

D gene	V gene	clone size	J gene	CDR3 protein	CDR3 DNA
TRBD1	TRBV9	NA	TRBJ2-7	CASSARDRGPWEQYF	TGTGCCAGCAGCGCACGGGACAGGGGGCCGTGGGAGCAGTACTTC
TRBD1	TRBV5-1	NA	TRBJ1-2	CASSFTGGSDGYTF	TGCGCCAGCAGCTTTACAGGGGGCAGCGATGGCTACACCTTC
NA	TRBV10-3	NA	TRBJ2-3	CAISGGVGDTQYF	TGTGCCATCAGTGGCGGGGTGGGAGATACGCAGTATTTT
NA	TRBV4-1	NA	TRBJ2-1	CASSQEVGGGTYNEQFF	TGCGCCAGCAGCCAAGAGGTCGGAGGGGGCACCTACAATGAGCAGTTCTTC
TRBD1	TRBV7-3	NA	TRBJ2-2	CASSRTGQDDTGELFF	TGTGCCAGCAGCCGTACGGGACAGGATGACACCGGGGAGCTGTTTTTT
NA	TRBV5-1	NA	TRBJ2-3	CASSLVAYPKTDTQYF	TGCGCCAGCAGCTTGGTAGCCTACCCGAAGACAGATACGCAGTATTTT
NA	TRBV7-2	NA	TRBJ1-3	CASSLNRNSGNTIYF	TGTGCCAGCAGCTTAAACAGGAACTCTGGAAACACCATATATTTT
NA	TRBV5-6	NA	TRBJ1-2	CASSLGTGRANYGYTF	TGTGCCAGCAGCTTGGGGACCGGACGAGCTAACTATGGCTACACCTTC
TRBD1	TRBV5-4	NA	TRBJ1-1	CASSLGGTGEAFF	TGTGCCAGCAGCTTGGGCGGGACAGGTGAAGCTTTCTTT
NA	TRBV7-9	NA	TRBJ2-7	CASSQGLSGGYQYEQYF	TGCGCCAGCAGCCAAGGTCTTTCGGGGGGCTACCAATACGAGCAGTACTTC
TRBD1	TRBV27	NA	TRBJ2-7	CASSRTGRTYEQYF	TGTGCCAGCAGCCGGACAGGGCGCACCTACGAGCAGTACTTC
TRBD1	TRBV5-1	NA	TRBJ2-2	CASSRDRVTTGELFF	TGCGCCAGCAGCCGGGACAGGGTGACCACCGGGGAGCTGTTTTTT
TRBD1	TRBV7-2	NA	TRBJ1-4	CASSPRGQGEKLFF	TGTGCCAGCAGCCCCAGGGGGCAGGGGGAAAAACTGTTTTTT
NA	TRBV6-5	NA	TRBJ2-7	CASRTGLLSYEQYF	TGTGCCAGCAGAACCGGACTGCTCTCCTACGAGCAGTACTTC
NA	TRBV7-2	NA	TRBJ2-2	CASTFDQSAGELFF	TGTGCCAGCACCTTCGACCAGTCGGCCGGGGAGCTGTTTTTT
NA	TRBV5-1	once	TRBJ1-1	CASSPQEGVDTEAFF	TGCGCCAGCAGCCCCCAGGAGGGGGTTGACACTGAAGCTTTCTTT
TRBD1	TRBV13	NA	TRBJ2-7	CASSQPGQGVYEQYF	TGTGCCAGCAGCCAGCCGGGACAGGGAGTCTACGAGCAGTACTTC
NA	TRBV11-3	NA	TRBJ2-2	CASSPHGGADPGELFF	TGTGCCAGCAGCCCTCATGGGGGGGCGGACCCCGGGGAGCTGTTTTTT
TRBD1	TRBV29-1	NA	TRBJ1-2	CSVGDRGDGYTF	TGCAGCGTTGGGGACAGGGGGGATGGCTACACCTTC
TRBD1	TRBV7-2	NA	TRBJ2-1	CASSTTGGTYNEQFF	TGTGCCAGCAGCACGACAGGGGGTACCTACAATGAGCAGTTCTTC
TRBD2	TRBV11-3	few	TRBJ2-1	CASSFGGGNEQFF	TGTGCCAGCAGCTTCGGCGGGGGGAATGAGCAGTTCTTC
TRBD1	TRBV4-2	NA	TRBJ1-1	CASSRGTGEVAFF	TGTGCCAGCAGCCGCGGGACAGGGGAGGTAGCTTTCTTT
NA	TRBV19	few	TRBJ2-2	CASSIGGWNTGELFF	TGTGCCAGTAGTATTGGAGGGTGGAACACCGGGGAGCTGTTTTTT
NA	TRBV5-1	NA	TRBJ2-2	CASSSLGPPEGELFF	TGCGCCAGCAGCAGTTTAGGACCCCCCGAAGGGGAGCTGTTTTTT
NA	TRBV6-1	NA	TRBJ2-5	CASSASETQYF	TGTGCCAGCAGTGCCTCTGAGACCCAGTACTTC
NA	TRBV28	NA	TRBJ2-7	CASSYSSYEQYF	TGTGCCAGCAGTTACAGTTCCTACGAGCAGTACTTC
NA	TRBV7-3	NA	TRBJ1-6	CASSLEGYNSPLHF	TGTGCCAGCAGCTTAGAAGGGTATAATTCACCCCTCCACTTT
NA	TRBV7-9	NA	TRBJ2-2	CASSLEAGLNTGELFF	TGTGCCAGCAGCTTAGAGGCGGGTTTGAACACCGGGGAGCTGTTTTTT
TRBD1	TRBV27	NA	TRBJ1-1	CASQPWDRAVTEAFF	TGTGCCAGCCAACCCTGGGACAGGGCGGTCACTGAAGCTTTCTTT
NA	TRBV5-6	NA	TRBJ1-1	CASSFSGNTEAFF	TGTGCCAGCAGCTTTAGTGGGAACACTGAAGCTTTCTTT
NA	TRBV4-1	NA	TRBJ2-1	CASSQEWSRNEQFF	TGCGCCAGCAGCCAAGAGTGGTCCCGTAATGAGCAGTTCTTC
TRBD1	TRBV19	NA	TRBJ1-3	CASSIAVVDRGEMGSGNTIYF	TGTGCCAGTAGTATAGCCGTAGTGGACAGGGGGGAAATGGGCTCTGGAAACACCATATATTTT
NA	TRBV19	NA	TRBJ1-5	CATLDRNSNQPQHF	TGTGCCACCCTAGACAGGAACAGCAATCAGCCCCAGCATTTT
NA	TRBV6-5	NA	TRBJ2-7	CASSYRGKWSYEQYF	TGTGCCAGCAGTTACCGGGGGAAATGGTCCTACGAGCAGTACTTC
TRBD1	TRBV13	NA	TRBJ2-5	CASSSKTRGLHQETQYF	TGTGCCAGCAGCTCAAAAACCAGGGGGCTCCACCAAGAGACCCAGTACTTC
NA	TRBV9	NA	TRBJ2-5	CASSVGAAETQYF	TGTGCCAGCAGCGTGGGGGCCGCAGAGACCCAGTACTTC
NA	TRBV4-2	medium-sized	TRBJ1-5	CASSQVRGKGQPQHF	TGTGCCAGCAGCCAAGTGCGAGGGAAAGGTCAGCCCCAGCATTTT
NA	TRBV7-9	NA	TRBJ1-3	CASSLARSGNTIYF	TGTGCCAGCAGCTTAGCGCGCTCTGGAAACACCATATATTTT
NA	TRBV27	NA	TRBJ1-1	CASSQSGPGAEAFF	TGTGCCAGCAGCCAAAGCGGACCCGGCGCTGAAGCTTTCTTT
TRBD1	TRBV4-1	NA	TRBJ1-4	CASSRQGAGNEKLFF	TGCGCCAGCAGTCGACAGGGGGCGGGTAATGAAAAACTGTTTTTT